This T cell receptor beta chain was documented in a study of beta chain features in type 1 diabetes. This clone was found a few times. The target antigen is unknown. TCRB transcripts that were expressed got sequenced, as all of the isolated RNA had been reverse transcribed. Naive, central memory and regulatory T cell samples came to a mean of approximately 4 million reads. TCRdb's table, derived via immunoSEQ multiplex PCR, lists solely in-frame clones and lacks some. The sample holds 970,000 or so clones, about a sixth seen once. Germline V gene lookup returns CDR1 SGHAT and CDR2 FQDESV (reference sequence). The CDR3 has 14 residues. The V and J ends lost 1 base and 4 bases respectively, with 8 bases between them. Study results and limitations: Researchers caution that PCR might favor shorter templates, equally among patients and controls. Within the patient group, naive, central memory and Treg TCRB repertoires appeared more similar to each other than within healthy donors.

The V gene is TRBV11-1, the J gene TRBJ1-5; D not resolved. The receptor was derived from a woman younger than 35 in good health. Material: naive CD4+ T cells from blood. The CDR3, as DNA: TGTGCCAGCAGCTTAGATGGCTCGAATCAGCCCCAGCATTTT. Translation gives CASSLDGSNQPQHF.